These T cell receptor beta chains were read from a single sample in a study of blood T cell repertoires in COVID-19. Assay used: immunoSEQ multiplex PCR; TCRdb lists only in-frame clones, some missing. The repertoire has 150,000 to 200,000 clones, more than 75% of them found once; the top ten carry around 17%. The sequencing input was PBMCs or T cells enriched from blood (not recorded which). The receptors here all came from a woman between 50 and 59 years old with acute COVID-19. Both conserved end residues are part of each CDR3. Fields, in order: J gene, CDR3 length, clone size, D gene, V gene, CDR3 DNA, CDR3 protein. A D gene is named only where the DNA matches it firmly. Not every row has a clone size; where given, it reads once, few, many or a size class.

J gene: TRBJ1-2
CDR3 length: 14
clone size: -
D gene: -
V gene: TRBV5-1
CDR3 DNA: TGCGCCAGCAGCTCGACTTGGAAGGAGGCATACTACACCTTC
CDR3 protein: CASSSTWKEAYYTF

J gene: TRBJ2-2
CDR3 length: 16
clone size: -
D gene: TRBD1
V gene: TRBV11-2
CDR3 DNA: TGTGCCAGCAGCCACAGGGGTACAGGGACGGCTTGGGAGCTGTTTTTT
CDR3 protein: CASSHRGTGTAWELFF

J gene: TRBJ1-6
CDR3 length: 14
clone size: -
D gene: -
V gene: TRBV5-1
CDR3 DNA: TGCGCCAGCAGCTTGCAAGGGGATAATTCACCCCTCCACTTT
CDR3 protein: CASSLQGDNSPLHF

J gene: TRBJ1-1
CDR3 length: 15
clone size: -
D gene: TRBD1
V gene: TRBV7-9
CDR3 DNA: TGTGCCAGCAGCCCTACCGACAGGGGGCAGGCTGAAGCTTTCTTT
CDR3 protein: CASSPTDRGQAEAFF

J gene: TRBJ1-1
CDR3 length: 18
clone size: -
D gene: TRBD1
V gene: TRBV18
CDR3 DNA: TGTGCCAGCTCACCAAGGGACAGGGGGAATTGGATGAACACTGAAGCTTTCTTT
CDR3 protein: CASSPRDRGNWMNTEAFF

J gene: TRBJ2-3
CDR3 length: 14
clone size: -
D gene: -
V gene: TRBV30
CDR3 DNA: TGTGCCTGGAGTCTCGGGTTACGGCCAGATACGCAGTATTTT
CDR3 protein: CAWSLGLRPDTQYF

J gene: TRBJ1-2
CDR3 length: 18
clone size: -
D gene: TRBD1
V gene: TRBV30
CDR3 DNA: TGTGCCTGGGAGGGGAACCCGGGACAGTCCGTTTGGGCCGGCGGCTACACCTTC
CDR3 protein: CAWEGNPGQSVWAGGYTF

J gene: TRBJ1-5
CDR3 length: 15
clone size: -
D gene: -
V gene: TRBV7-2
CDR3 DNA: TGTGCCAGCAGCTTAGCAGGGGTTACTAATCAGCCCCAGCATTTT
CDR3 protein: CASSLAGVTNQPQHF

J gene: TRBJ2-3
CDR3 length: 13
clone size: -
D gene: -
V gene: TRBV7-3
CDR3 DNA: TGTGCCAGCAGCCCTTGGGGGGTAGATACGCAGTATTTT
CDR3 protein: CASSPWGVDTQYF

J gene: TRBJ1-5
CDR3 length: 15
clone size: many
D gene: TRBD1
V gene: TRBV28
CDR3 DNA: TGTGCCAGCAGACCGGGACAGGGGGATACTCAGCCCCAGCATTTT
CDR3 protein: CASRPGQGDTQPQHF

J gene: TRBJ1-1
CDR3 length: 15
clone size: -
D gene: TRBD1
V gene: TRBV11-3
CDR3 DNA: TGTGCCAGCAGCTTAGGGATGAACAGGGGCACTGAAGCTTTCTTT
CDR3 protein: CASSLGMNRGTEAFF

J gene: TRBJ1-3
CDR3 length: 12
clone size: -
D gene: -
V gene: TRBV29-1
CDR3 DNA: TGCAGCGTTGCACACTCTGGAAACACCATATATTTT
CDR3 protein: CSVAHSGNTIYF

J gene: TRBJ2-5
CDR3 length: 14
clone size: -
D gene: -
V gene: TRBV6-5
CDR3 DNA: TGTGCCAGCAGTAAGGGGGGGCGATGGGAGACCCAGTACTTC
CDR3 protein: CASSKGGRWETQYF

J gene: TRBJ1-1
CDR3 length: 13
clone size: -
D gene: -
V gene: TRBV27
CDR3 DNA: TGTGCCAGCAGGATACACCTGAACACTGAAGCTTTCTTT
CDR3 protein: CASRIHLNTEAFF

J gene: TRBJ2-5
CDR3 length: 14
clone size: -
D gene: TRBD2
V gene: TRBV10-3
CDR3 DNA: TGTGCCATCAGCCCCGGACTAGCGGAAGAGACCCAGTACTTC
CDR3 protein: CAISPGLAEETQYF

J gene: TRBJ1-6
CDR3 length: 15
clone size: few
D gene: -
V gene: TRBV3-1/TRBV3-2
CDR3 DNA: TGTGCCAGCAGCCAAGGGAGGGGTCATAATTCACCCCTCCACTTT
CDR3 protein: CASSQGRGHNSPLHF

J gene: TRBJ1-5
CDR3 length: 16
clone size: few
D gene: -
V gene: TRBV2
CDR3 DNA: TGTGCCAGCAGGCGGGACGGTGCCGGTGGCAATCAGCCCCAGCATTTT
CDR3 protein: CASRRDGAGGNQPQHF

J gene: TRBJ1-1
CDR3 length: 15
clone size: -
D gene: -
V gene: TRBV7-2
CDR3 DNA: TGTGCCAGCAGCCCTCCGGGGAAGCGAAACACTGAAGCTTTCTTT
CDR3 protein: CASSPPGKRNTEAFF

J gene: TRBJ1-5
CDR3 length: 13
clone size: -
D gene: -
V gene: TRBV2
CDR3 DNA: TGTGCCAGCAACGGAGGGTCGAATCAGCCCCAGCATTTT
CDR3 protein: CASNGGSNQPQHF

J gene: TRBJ1-4
CDR3 length: 16
clone size: -
D gene: -
V gene: TRBV19
CDR3 DNA: TGTGCCAGTAGTATTCTCCTTCACAGGGAAGGTGAAAAACTGTTTTTT
CDR3 protein: CASSILLHREGEKLFF

J gene: TRBJ1-5
CDR3 length: 16
clone size: few
D gene: TRBD1
V gene: TRBV28
CDR3 DNA: TGTGCCAGCAGTTCCTGGACAGGGGGGTTGTATCAGCCCCAGCATTTT
CDR3 protein: CASSSWTGGLYQPQHF

J gene: TRBJ2-3
CDR3 length: 17
clone size: -
D gene: -
V gene: TRBV5-4
CDR3 DNA: TGTGCCAGCAGCTCCCCGTTACCCCGCGGGGGCACAGATACGCAGTATTTT
CDR3 protein: CASSSPLPRGGTDTQYF

J gene: TRBJ1-2
CDR3 length: 14
clone size: many
D gene: -
V gene: TRBV11-2
CDR3 DNA: TGTGCCAGCAGCGATTACAGGGTGAGAGATGGCTACACCTTC
CDR3 protein: CASSDYRVRDGYTF

J gene: TRBJ2-3
CDR3 length: 17
clone size: few
D gene: -
V gene: TRBV12-2
CDR3 DNA: TGTGCAAGTCGCTTAGACCTAGACAGGGGGAACACAGATACGCAGTATTTT
CDR3 protein: CASRLDLDRGNTDTQYF

J gene: TRBJ1-5
CDR3 length: 14
clone size: few
D gene: -
V gene: TRBV19
CDR3 DNA: TGTGCCAGTGCCGTCCGGGACACCAATCAGCCCCAGCATTTT
CDR3 protein: CASAVRDTNQPQHF

J gene: TRBJ1-1
CDR3 length: 14
clone size: -
D gene: -
V gene: TRBV15
CDR3 DNA: TGTGCCACCAGCAGAGGGAGACAGAGAACTGAAGCTTTCTTT
CDR3 protein: CATSRGRQRTEAFF

J gene: TRBJ1-2
CDR3 length: 16
clone size: -
D gene: -
V gene: TRBV4-2
CDR3 DNA: TGTGCCAGCAGCCAAGATGTAACTCCGACTCCCTATGGCTACACCTTC
CDR3 protein: CASSQDVTPTPYGYTF

J gene: TRBJ1-1
CDR3 length: 15
clone size: -
D gene: TRBD1
V gene: TRBV13
CDR3 DNA: TGTGCCAGCAGCTTAGGCGACAGGGGGCGGACTGAAGCTTTCTTT
CDR3 protein: CASSLGDRGRTEAFF

J gene: TRBJ1-3
CDR3 length: 15
clone size: -
D gene: -
V gene: TRBV18
CDR3 DNA: TGTGCCAGCTCAGCGGCGGGGGACTCTGGAAACACCATATATTTT
CDR3 protein: CASSAAGDSGNTIYF

J gene: TRBJ1-6
CDR3 length: 16
clone size: once
D gene: TRBD1
V gene: TRBV5-6
CDR3 DNA: TGTGCCAGCAGAAACAGGGGGCGCGGGTATAATTCACCCCTCCACTTT
CDR3 protein: CASRNRGRGYNSPLHF

J gene: TRBJ1-4
CDR3 length: 15
clone size: -
D gene: TRBD1
V gene: TRBV5-4
CDR3 DNA: TGTGCCAGCCGTAGGGGCAGGGGGCGGGATGAAAAACTGTTTTTT
CDR3 protein: CASRRGRGRDEKLFF

J gene: TRBJ1-6
CDR3 length: 14
clone size: -
D gene: -
V gene: TRBV5-1
CDR3 DNA: TGCGCCAGCAAAAATCAGGTGGATAATTCACCCCTCCACTTT
CDR3 protein: CASKNQVDNSPLHF

J gene: TRBJ1-5
CDR3 length: 14
clone size: -
D gene: -
V gene: TRBV19
CDR3 DNA: TGTGCCAGTTCCATCTCAGGGCCCAATCAGCCCCAGCATTTT
CDR3 protein: CASSISGPNQPQHF

J gene: TRBJ1-3
CDR3 length: 14
clone size: -
D gene: -
V gene: TRBV13
CDR3 DNA: TGTGCCAGCAGCCCCGGGGTCTCTGGAAACACCATATATTTT
CDR3 protein: CASSPGVSGNTIYF

J gene: TRBJ1-2
CDR3 length: 15
clone size: -
D gene: TRBD1
V gene: TRBV7-2
CDR3 DNA: TGTGCCAGCAGCGCCCGACAGGGGACATTCTATGGCTACACCTTC
CDR3 protein: CASSARQGTFYGYTF

J gene: TRBJ1-1
CDR3 length: 14
clone size: -
D gene: TRBD1
V gene: TRBV28
CDR3 DNA: TGTGCCAGCAGTGTAGACAGGGGTAGGGCTGAAGCTTTCTTT
CDR3 protein: CASSVDRGRAEAFF

J gene: TRBJ1-6
CDR3 length: 14
clone size: -
D gene: -
V gene: TRBV18
CDR3 DNA: TGTGCCAGCTCACCGACAGTTCCTAATTCACCCCTCCACTTT
CDR3 protein: CASSPTVPNSPLHF

J gene: TRBJ2-1
CDR3 length: 13
clone size: -
D gene: -
V gene: TRBV29-1
CDR3 DNA: TGCAGCGTTGCGGGGAGCTCCTACAATGAGCAGTTCTTC
CDR3 protein: CSVAGSSYNEQFF

J gene: TRBJ1-1
CDR3 length: 13
clone size: many
D gene: -
V gene: TRBV5-1
CDR3 DNA: TGCGCCAGCAGCTACCGACACCCCACTGAAGCTTTCTTT
CDR3 protein: CASSYRHPTEAFF

J gene: TRBJ1-5
CDR3 length: 13
clone size: -
D gene: -
V gene: TRBV6-5
CDR3 DNA: TGTGCCAGCAGAGGCCAACCGGGACAGCCCCAGCATTTT
CDR3 protein: CASRGQPGQPQHF

J gene: TRBJ2-2
CDR3 length: 13
clone size: -
D gene: -
V gene: TRBV4-1
CDR3 DNA: TGCGCCAGCAGCACGTGGACAGACGGGGAGCTGTTTTTT
CDR3 protein: CASSTWTDGELFF

J gene: TRBJ2-6
CDR3 length: 15
clone size: -
D gene: TRBD1
V gene: TRBV27
CDR3 DNA: TGTGCCAGCAGTGCAGGGGGCCTCGGGGCCAACGTCCTGACTTTC
CDR3 protein: CASSAGGLGANVLTF

J gene: TRBJ1-6
CDR3 length: 14
clone size: -
D gene: -
V gene: TRBV19
CDR3 DNA: TGTGCCAGTAGGCCCCGGGACAATAATTCACCCCTCCACTTT
CDR3 protein: CASRPRDNNSPLHF

J gene: TRBJ1-5
CDR3 length: 13
clone size: -
D gene: -
V gene: TRBV20-1
CDR3 DNA: TGCAGTGCTAGTAATACAGGGTACCAGCCCCAGCATTTT
CDR3 protein: CSASNTGYQPQHF

J gene: TRBJ1-2
CDR3 length: 14
clone size: -
D gene: -
V gene: TRBV10-3
CDR3 DNA: TGTGCCATCAGTGAGTCAGAAGCCTACTATGGCTACACCTTC
CDR3 protein: CAISESEAYYGYTF

J gene: TRBJ1-1
CDR3 length: 13
clone size: once
D gene: -
V gene: TRBV12-3/TRBV12-4
CDR3 DNA: TGTGCCAGCAGTTTTGGGGGGATCACTGAAGCTTTCTTT
CDR3 protein: CASSFGGITEAFF

J gene: TRBJ1-1
CDR3 length: 15
clone size: -
D gene: -
V gene: TRBV4-3
CDR3 DNA: TGCGCCAGCAGCCACTCGGCAGACATGAACACTGAAGCTTTCTTT
CDR3 protein: CASSHSADMNTEAFF

J gene: TRBJ1-6
CDR3 length: 12
clone size: -
D gene: -
V gene: TRBV4-1
CDR3 DNA: TGCGCCAGCAGCCTCGAGGGCTCACCCCTCCACTTT
CDR3 protein: CASSLEGSPLHF

J gene: TRBJ1-2
CDR3 length: 13
clone size: few
D gene: -
V gene: TRBV27
CDR3 DNA: TGTGCCAGCAGTTTCAGGGTAAACTATGGCTACACCTTC
CDR3 protein: CASSFRVNYGYTF

J gene: TRBJ1-5
CDR3 length: 15
clone size: -
D gene: -
V gene: TRBV28
CDR3 DNA: TGTGCCAGCAGTTTAGGGCTAGCCAGCCTGCGGCCCCAGCATTTT
CDR3 protein: CASSLGLASLRPQHF

J gene: TRBJ1-5
CDR3 length: 16
clone size: -
D gene: -
V gene: TRBV6-6
CDR3 DNA: TGTGCCAGCAGTTACATGGCGGGGTATAGCAATCAGCCCCAGCATTTT
CDR3 protein: CASSYMAGYSNQPQHF

J gene: TRBJ1-1
CDR3 length: 15
clone size: -
D gene: -
V gene: TRBV19
CDR3 DNA: TGTGCCAGTATATTCGCAGGGTATGCGAACACTGAAGCTTTCTTT
CDR3 protein: CASIFAGYANTEAFF

J gene: TRBJ1-4
CDR3 length: 16
clone size: -
D gene: -
V gene: TRBV28
CDR3 DNA: TGTGCCAGCAGCTCCCCGCGGGGCGCGGCTAATGAAAAACTGTTTTTT
CDR3 protein: CASSSPRGAANEKLFF